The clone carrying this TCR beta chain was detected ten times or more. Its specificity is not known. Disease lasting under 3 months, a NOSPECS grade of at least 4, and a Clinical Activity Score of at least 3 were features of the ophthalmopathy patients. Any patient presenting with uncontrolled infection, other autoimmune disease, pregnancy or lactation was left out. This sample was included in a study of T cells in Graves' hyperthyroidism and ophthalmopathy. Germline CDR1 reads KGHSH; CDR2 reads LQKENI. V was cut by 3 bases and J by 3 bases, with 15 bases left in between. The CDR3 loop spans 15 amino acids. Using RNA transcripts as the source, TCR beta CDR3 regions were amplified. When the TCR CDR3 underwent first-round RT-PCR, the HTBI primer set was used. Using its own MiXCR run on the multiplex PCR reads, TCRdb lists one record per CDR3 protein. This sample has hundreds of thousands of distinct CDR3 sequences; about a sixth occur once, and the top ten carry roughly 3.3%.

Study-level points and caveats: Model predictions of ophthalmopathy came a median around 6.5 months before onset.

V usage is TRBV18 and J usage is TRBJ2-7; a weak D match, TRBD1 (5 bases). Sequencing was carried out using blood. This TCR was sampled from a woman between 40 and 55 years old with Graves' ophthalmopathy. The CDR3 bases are TGTGCCAGCTCACCCGTTGGGCAGGGTAGCTACGAGCAGTACTTC. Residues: CASSPVGQGSYEQYF.